One and the same sample provided the 29 T cell receptor beta chains below, sequenced in a study of blood T cell repertoires in COVID-19. Assay: immunoSEQ multiplex PCR; the TCRdb copy retains only in-frame clones and omits some. Here the sample spans some 66,000 clones, about nine tenths being singletons. The sequencing input was peripheral blood. The origin of the receptors is a human donor in a cohort sampled during active COVID-19.

The chain is built from TRBV5-1 and TRBJ2-2; tentatively, D is TRBD1 (5 bases). Trimming removed 0 bases from V and 4 bases from J, with 10 bases in between. Germline V lookup: CDR1 SGHRS, CDR2 YFSETQ. The CDR3 runs 15 residues. In nucleotides, the CDR3 is TGCGCCAGCAGCTTGGTTGGGGCAGGCACCGGGGAGCTGTTTTTT. Translation: CASSLVGAGTGELFF.

The J gene is TRBJ2-1, the V gene TRBV6-5, with TRBD1 as a possible D gene (6 bases). Trimming removed 0 bases at V and 4 bases at J, with 10 bases between. Germline CDR1 and CDR2: MNHEY and SVGAGI. This CDR3 region has 15 residues. The CDR3 sequence: CASSYSGQGYNEQFF. In DNA form, the CDR3 reads TGTGCCAGCAGTTACTCGGGCCAGGGGTACAATGAGCAGTTCTTC.

The rearrangement links TRBV7-2 to TRBJ2-1; D unresolved. The CDR3 covers 13 residues. The germline V gene encodes CDR1 SGHTA and CDR2 FQGNSA. Trimming removed 2 bases from V and 5 bases from J, with 7 bases in between. CDR3 amino acids: CASSLSGHNEQFF. CDR3 nucleotides: TGTGCCAGCAGCTTATCTGGGCACAATGAGCAGTTCTTC.

This chain connects TRBV7-6 to TRBJ2-2; possible D gene TRBD2, 5 bases. The CDR3 consists of 19 residues. Between the trimmed V and J ends, which lost 2 bases and 0 bases, there was a span of 19 bases. Germline V gene lookup returns CDR1 SGHVS and CDR2 FNYEAQ. The chain's CDR3 is CASSLSMAYLGANTGELFF. The CDR3 DNA sequence: TGTGCCAGCAGCTTATCAATGGCCTACCTGGGAGCGAACACCGGGGAGCTGTTTTTT.

The chain has TRBV9 and TRBJ2-3, with 13 nucleotides matching TRBD2. Per germline, CDR1 SGDLS and CDR2 YYNGEE. The CDR3 is made up of 17 amino acids. The V segment lost 3 bases and the J segment 6 bases; nucleotides outside the gene matches: 10. The CDR3 protein is CASSAGLAGNSWDTQYF. CDR3 bases: TGTGCCAGCAGCGCGGGACTAGCGGGGAATTCGTGGGATACGCAGTATTTT.

The gene calls are TRBV11-2 and TRBJ1-1, with D possibly being TRBD1 (5 bases). Germline-derived CDR1 and CDR2 are SGHAT and FQNNGV. The CDR3 has 15 amino acids. V lost 1 base, J lost 1 base, and 10 bases lay in between. Here the CDR3 DNA reads TGTGCCAGCAGCTTAGTTCGGGGGACGAACACTGAAGCTTTCTTT. Its translation: CASSLVRGTNTEAFF.

The chain combines TRBV7-3 with TRBJ2-1; possibly TRBD1 for D (6 bases). The CDR3 has 13 residues. Germline CDR1 and CDR2: SGHTA and FQGTGA. V was pared by 5 bases and J by 12 bases, with 17 bases between. CDR3 bases: TGTGCCAGCAGCAAAAACAGGGAAACTTTGCAGTTCTTC. Its translation: CASSKNRETLQFF.

The chain couples TRBV6-5 to TRBJ2-5; 8 nucleotides line up with TRBD2. The CDR3 is 16 amino acids. J gave up 1 base and V 4 bases, and 8 bases lay outside the gene matches. Germline lookup yields CDR1 MNHEY and CDR2 SVGAGI. The CDR3 DNA reads TGTGCCAGCAGTTTGTGGGCGGGGGGCGTCCAAGAGACCCAGTACTTC. Protein: CASSLWAGGVQETQYF.

Written as DNA, the CDR3 is TGTGCCAGCAGCCCCAAAACAGGGCTCTCCCTGAACAATGAGCAGTTCTTC. It encodes CASSPKTGLSLNNEQFF. The chain is built from TRBV7-3 and TRBJ2-1, with TRBD1 as a possible D gene (6 bases). CDR3 length: 17 residues. Germline lookup yields CDR1 SGHTA and CDR2 FQGTGA. Between the trimmed V and J ends, which lost 5 bases and 5 bases, there was a span of 22 bases.

V and J are TRBV24-1 and TRBJ2-2, with TRBD1 identical over 11 bases. The germline gives CDR1 KGHDR, CDR2 SFDVKD. CDR3 length: 13 amino acids. V lost 9 bases, J lost 6 bases, and 2 bases stayed unmatched. The CDR3 sequence: CATGGQGAGELFF. The CDR3 DNA reads as TGTGCCACCGGGGGACAGGGGGCCGGGGAGCTGTTTTTT.

The CDR3 reads CASSPRLAGGSETQYF. CDR3 DNA sequence: TGTGCCAGCAGCCCCAGACTAGCGGGAGGATCAGAGACCCAGTACTTC. The rearrangement links TRBV7-2 to TRBJ2-5, with 13 bases identical to TRBD2. CDR1 is SGHTA and CDR2 is FQGNSA in the germline V gene. The trim removed 5 bases at V and 4 bases at J, leaving 7 bases unmatched. The CDR3 sequence is 16 residues long.

This chain joins TRBV4-1 and TRBJ1-4; D unresolved. The CDR3 has 16 amino acids. Trimming pared 0 bases from V and 11 bases from J, leaving 19 bases between. Germline values: CDR1 MGHRA, CDR2 YSYEKL. The CDR3 loop is CASSQDRSLSVGKLFF. CDR3 in DNA: TGCGCCAGCAGCCAAGATCGATCCCTCTCGGTGGGCAAACTGTTTTTT.

The chain couples TRBV3-1 (or the pseudogene TRBV3-2) to TRBJ2-5, with TRBD2 as a possible D gene (5 bases). CDR1 LGHDT and CDR2 YNNKEL come from the germline V gene (reference sequence). The V end lost 1 base, the J end lost 2 bases, and 14 bases lay between the germline ends. The CDR3 length is 16 residues. CDR3 in DNA: TGTGCCAGCAGCCAAGGCACTAGAAAGTTACAAGAGACCCAGTACTTC. Protein: CASSQGTRKLQETQYF.

The chain is built from TRBV12-3 or TRBV12-4 and TRBJ1-5; TRBD1 matches at 8 bases. Germline trimming cut 5 bases from V and 16 bases from J; bases unmatched to any gene: 13. This CDR3 has 13 residues. Here the CDR3 reads CASSKAQGADSHF. The CDR3 coding sequence is TGTGCCAGCAGTAAGGCGCAGGGGGCCGATTCCCATTTT.

This sequence joins TRBV2 and TRBJ2-5, with 14 bases aligning to TRBD2. The CDR3 has 16 amino acids. V was clipped by 5 bases and J by 9 bases; unmatched bases: 11. Germline V gene lookup returns CDR1 SNHLY and CDR2 FYNNEI. The CDR3 DNA reads TGTGCCAGCAGTAGGACTAGCGGGAGGAATACTGCTTCCCAGTACTTC. Residues: CASSRTSGRNTASQYF.

V usage is TRBV19 and J usage is TRBJ2-7; 9 nucleotides agree with TRBD1. The CDR3 is made up of 14 amino acids. V was clipped by 9 bases and J by 2 bases; unmatched bases: 8. CDR1 is LNHDA and CDR2 is SQIVND in the germline V gene (reference sequence). The CDR3 coding sequence is TGTGCCAGCCGGCCACGGGACAGGGCCTACGAGCAGTACTTC. This translates into CASRPRDRAYEQYF.

This clone was detected only once. The chain recombines TRBV7-9 with TRBJ1-2; TRBD1 is a possible D gene (6 bases). Deletions cut 3 bases from V and 4 bases from J, with 24 bases between. Germline CDR1 and CDR2: SEHNR and FQNEAQ (reference sequence). The CDR3 is 18 amino acids. As DNA, the CDR3 is TGTGCCAGCAGCTTCAGGGGTGGGGGCCGGTCCCAAAGCTATGGCTACACCTTC. It yields the protein CASSFRGGGRSQSYGYTF.

This clone appeared once. The chain joins TRBV15 to TRBJ1-2, with 9 positions matching TRBD1. CDR3 length equals 14 residues. CDR1 and CDR2 (germline): LNHNV, YYDKDF (reference sequence). V gave up 5 bases and J gave up 7 bases; unmatched junction bases: 8. The CDR3 DNA follows: TGTGCCACCAGCCCGCGGGACAGGGCGGCTGGCTACACCTTC. Its protein is CATSPRDRAAGYTF. The complete variable domain, with remaining parts taken from reference TRBV15 and TRBJ1-2, reads DAMVIQNPRYQVTQFGKPVTLSCSQTLNHNVMYWYQQKSSQAPKLLFHYYDKDFNNEADTPDNFQSRRPNTSFCFLDIRSPGLGDTAMYLCATSPRDRAAGYTFGSGTRLTVV.

The rearrangement uses TRBV7-2 and TRBJ2-3; 8 bases fit TRBD1. Germline CDR1 is SGHTA and CDR2 is FQGNSA. The CDR3 has 16 residues. V lost 3 bases and J lost 3; bases outside the gene matches: 8. CDR3 amino acids: CASSFSGTGGTDTQYF. The CDR3 DNA reads as TGTGCCAGCAGCTTCTCCGGGACAGGTGGTACAGATACGCAGTATTTT.

This chain links TRBV5-1 with TRBJ2-5; the match to TRBD2 covers 7 bases. Germline CDR1 SGHRS, CDR2 YFSETQ. V was pared by 3 bases and J by 2 bases, with 1 base of the junction left unmatched. This CDR3 comprises 13 residues. CDR3 protein: CASSSGGQETQYF. In DNA form, the CDR3 reads TGCGCCAGCAGCTCGGGGGGACAAGAGACCCAGTACTTC.

The chain couples TRBV18 to TRBJ2-3; TRBD2 matches 10 bases. CDR1 and CDR2 from the germline V gene are KGHSH and LQKENI. The trim removed 1 base at V and 2 bases at J, leaving 3 bases unmatched. There are 16 residues in the CDR3. Here the CDR3 reads CASSPLAGGNTDTQYF. The CDR3 coding sequence is TGTGCCAGCTCACCACTAGCGGGAGGCAACACAGATACGCAGTATTTT. The whole variable domain, remainder taken from reference TRBV18 and TRBJ2-3, is NAGVMQNPRHLVRRRGQEARLRCSPMKGHSHVYWYRQLPEEGLKFMVYLQKENIIDESGMPKERFSAEFPKEGPSILRIQQVVRGDSAAYFCASSPLAGGNTDTQYFGPGTRLTVL.

The chain recombines TRBV7-3 with TRBJ2-1; 9 nucleotides match TRBD1. Trimming removed 5 bases from V and 8 bases from J; junction bases left unmatched: 10. This CDR3 has 15 amino acids. Germline V gives CDR1 SGHTA, CDR2 FQGTGA. The CDR3 coding sequence is TGTGCCAGCAGCCGGGGAACAGGGGGCAACTATGAGCAGTTCTTC. Protein product: CASSRGTGGNYEQFF.

The chain links TRBV5-6 to TRBJ2-7; D may be TRBD2 (6 bases). The CDR3 is 12 residues long. Looked up from germline, CDR1 is SGHDT and CDR2 is YYEEEE. V lost 0 bases to trimming and J lost 7 bases, with 8 bases between them. CDR3 in amino acids: CASSLGAGEQYF. The CDR3 DNA reads TGTGCCAGCAGCTTGGGGGCGGGGGAGCAGTACTTC.

This chain links TRBV24-1 with TRBJ2-5, with D possibly being TRBD2 (5 bases). V lost 8 bases to trimming and J lost 2 bases, with 11 bases between them. This CDR3 is 13 amino acids long. The V gene's germline CDR1 is KGHDR and CDR2 SFDVKD. This chain's CDR3 is CATIMGVQETQYF. The DNA of the CDR3 is TGTGCCACCATCATGGGAGTACAAGAGACCCAGTACTTC.

The rearrangement uses TRBV28 and TRBJ1-4; perhaps TRBD1 as D (6 bases). CDR3 length: 15 residues. The germline V gene encodes CDR1 MDHEN and CDR2 SYDVKM. The V end lost 7 bases, the J end lost 5 bases, and 17 bases lay between the germline ends. The DNA for the CDR3 is TGTGCCAGCACCGCCGATCCAGGGGAAAATGAAAAACTGTTTTTT. Translation: CASTADPGENEKLFF. Variable domain in full (rest from reference TRBV28 and TRBJ1-4): DVKVTQSSRYLVKRTGEKVFLECVQDMDHENMFWYRQDPGLGLRLIYFSYDVKMKEKGDIPEGYSVSREKKERFSLILESASTNQTSMYLCASTADPGENEKLFFGSGTQLSVL.

This chain uses TRBV19 with TRBJ2-3; D possibly corresponds to TRBD2 (6 bases). This CDR3 contains 14 residues. Trimming stripped 7 bases from V and 6 bases from J, with 17 bases between. Per germline, CDR1 LNHDA and CDR2 SQIVND (reference sequence). DNA of the CDR3: TGTGCCAGTACATTGATGGGCGGAGGGGATACGCAGTATTTT. Residues: CASTLMGGGDTQYF.

This clone was observed a single time. The V call is TRBV5-1, the J call TRBJ2-5; D may be TRBD2 (7 bases). V shed 4 bases and J shed 5 bases, with 21 bases lying between them. This CDR3 region has 16 residues. The germline CDR1 and CDR2 sequences are SGHRS and YFSETQ. In DNA form, the CDR3 reads TGCGCCAGCAGCCCTTCGCTCCAGGGAGGGGGGGAGACCCAGTACTTC. This gives the protein CASSPSLQGGGETQYF.

This clone was counted between two and nine times. This chain uses TRBV30 with TRBJ2-7; 9 bases align to TRBD1. This CDR3 has 14 residues. V was pared by 1 base and J by 4 bases, with 5 bases of the junction left unmatched. The germline CDR1 and CDR2 sequences are GTSNPN and SVGIG (reference sequence). CDR3 loop: CAWSAAGQGYEQYF. As DNA, the CDR3 is TGTGCCTGGAGTGCAGCGGGACAGGGTTACGAGCAGTACTTC. Looking up the rest from reference TRBV30 and TRBJ2-7 gives the full variable domain: SQTIHQWPATLVQPVGSPLSLECTVEGTSNPNLYWYRQAAGRGLQLLFYSVGIGQISSEVPQNLSASRPQDRQFILSSKKLLLSDSGFYLCAWSAAGQGYEQYFGPGTRLTVT.

The J gene is TRBJ2-7, the V gene TRBV7-9; the match to TRBD2 covers 7 bases. Germline V CDR1 and CDR2: SEHNR, FQNEAQ (reference sequence). Unmatched junction bases numbered 5, after V lost 3 bases and J lost 0 bases. There are 15 residues in the CDR3. In DNA, the CDR3 is TGTGCCAGCAGCTTTAGAGCGGGGATCTCCTACGAGCAGTACTTC. Its protein is CASSFRAGISYEQYF.